The T cell receptor beta chain described here comes from a study of blood T cell repertoires in COVID-19. On the study more broadly: The United States, Italy and Spain supplied acute and convalescent COVID-19 samples. Sample material is recorded as cDNA or gDNA derived from T cells, B-cell-depleted T cells, or PBMCs.

The Seattle patients joined while their infection was active and were tracked longitudinally afterward. As originally analysed: Amplification with reference gene primers provided the estimates of nucleated cell counts. TCRdb's copy holds only in-frame clones and misses some; the assay was immunoSEQ multiplex PCR. V and J calls and clone size follow that table, whereas D and trimming were derived from the DNA. The data contain 200,000 to 250,000 clones, approximately 91% of them seen just once; the ten biggest clones take up roughly 0.79%. V lost 0 bases and J lost 6, with 11 bases in between. The CDR3 contains 14 residues. Germline V lookup: CDR1 MNHNS, CDR2 SASEGT. This clone has just one count.

The chain links TRBV6-1 to TRBJ1-1; no clear D gene. The TCR originated in a man aged 30-40 years with COVID-19, enrolled during active disease. The material sequenced was peripheral blood. The DNA of the CDR3 is TGTGCCAGCAGTGAAGCACGAGGCAGCCCTGAAGCTTTCTTT. It encodes CASSEARGSPEAFF.